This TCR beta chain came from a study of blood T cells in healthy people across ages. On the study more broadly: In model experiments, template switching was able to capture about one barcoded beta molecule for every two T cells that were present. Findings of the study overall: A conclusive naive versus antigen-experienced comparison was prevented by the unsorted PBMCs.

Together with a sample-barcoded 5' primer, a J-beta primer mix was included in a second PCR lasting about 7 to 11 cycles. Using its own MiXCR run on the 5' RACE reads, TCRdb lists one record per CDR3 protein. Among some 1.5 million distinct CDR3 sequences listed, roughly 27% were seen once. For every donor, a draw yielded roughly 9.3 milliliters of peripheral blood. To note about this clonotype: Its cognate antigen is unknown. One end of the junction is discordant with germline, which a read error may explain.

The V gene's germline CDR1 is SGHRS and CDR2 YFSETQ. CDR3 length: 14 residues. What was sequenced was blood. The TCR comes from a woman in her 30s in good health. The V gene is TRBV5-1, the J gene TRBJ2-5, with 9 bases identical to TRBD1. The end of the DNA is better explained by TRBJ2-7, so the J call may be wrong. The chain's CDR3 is CAGSWGTGNYEQYF. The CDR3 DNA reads TGCGCCGGCAGCTGGGGGACAGGGAACTACGAGCAGTACTTC.